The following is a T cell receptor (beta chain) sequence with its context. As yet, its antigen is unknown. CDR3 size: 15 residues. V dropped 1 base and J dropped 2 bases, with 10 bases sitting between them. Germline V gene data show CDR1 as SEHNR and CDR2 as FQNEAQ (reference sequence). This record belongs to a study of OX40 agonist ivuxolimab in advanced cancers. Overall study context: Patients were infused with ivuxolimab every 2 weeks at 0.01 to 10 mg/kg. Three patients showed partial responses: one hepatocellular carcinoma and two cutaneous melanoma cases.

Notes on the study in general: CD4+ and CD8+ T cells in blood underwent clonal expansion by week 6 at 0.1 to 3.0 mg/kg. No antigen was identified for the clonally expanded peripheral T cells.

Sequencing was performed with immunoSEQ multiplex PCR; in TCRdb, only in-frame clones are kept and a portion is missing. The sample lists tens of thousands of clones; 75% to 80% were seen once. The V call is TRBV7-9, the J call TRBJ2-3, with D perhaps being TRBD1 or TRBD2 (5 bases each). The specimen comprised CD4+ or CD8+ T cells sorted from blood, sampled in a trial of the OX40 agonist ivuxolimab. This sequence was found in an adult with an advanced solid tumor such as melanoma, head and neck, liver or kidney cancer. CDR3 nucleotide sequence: TGTGCCAGCAGCTTAGAGGGGAGAAACACAGATACGCAGTATTTT. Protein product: CASSLEGRNTDTQYF.